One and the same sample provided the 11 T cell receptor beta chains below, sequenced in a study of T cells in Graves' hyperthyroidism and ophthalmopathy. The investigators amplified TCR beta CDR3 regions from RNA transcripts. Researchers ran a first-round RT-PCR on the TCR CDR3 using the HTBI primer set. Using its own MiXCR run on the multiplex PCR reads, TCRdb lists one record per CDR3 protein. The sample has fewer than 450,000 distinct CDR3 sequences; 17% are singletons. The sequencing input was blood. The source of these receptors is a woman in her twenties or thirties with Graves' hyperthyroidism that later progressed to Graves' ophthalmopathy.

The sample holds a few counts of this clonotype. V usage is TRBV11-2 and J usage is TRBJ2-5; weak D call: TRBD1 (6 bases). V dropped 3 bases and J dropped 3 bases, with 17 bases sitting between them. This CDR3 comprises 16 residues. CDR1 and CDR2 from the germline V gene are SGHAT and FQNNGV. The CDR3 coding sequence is TGTGCCAGCAGCTTCTTAGGGGGTACCGGCGAAGAGACCCAGTACTTC. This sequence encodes CASSFLGGTGEETQYF. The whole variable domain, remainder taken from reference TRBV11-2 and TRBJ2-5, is EAGVAQSPRYKIIEKRQSVAFWCNPISGHATLYWYQQILGQGPKLLIQFQNNGVVDDSQLPKDRFSAERLKGVDSTLKIQPAKLEDSAVYLCASSFLGGTGEETQYFGPGTRLLVL.

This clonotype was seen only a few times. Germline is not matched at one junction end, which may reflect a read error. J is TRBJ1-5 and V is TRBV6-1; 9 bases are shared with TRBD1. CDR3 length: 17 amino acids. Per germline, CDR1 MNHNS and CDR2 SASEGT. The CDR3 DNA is TGTGCCAGCAGGGGGGGGACAGGGATTTACAGCAATCAGCCCCGGCATTTT. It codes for CASRGGTGIYSNQPRHF.

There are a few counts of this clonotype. The CDR3 nucleotides are TGTGCCAGCAGCGTTGGCCGAGACGGAGATACGCAGTATTTT. Its translation: CASSVGRDGDTQYF. The chain has TRBV5-6 and TRBJ2-3; D is unclear. V lost 4 bases and J lost 5, with 14 bases in between. This CDR3 contains 14 residues. Germline V CDR1 and CDR2: SGHDT, YYEEEE.

CDR3 sequence reads: CATTLWSTGELFF. DNA for the CDR3: TGTGCCACCACCCTTTGGAGCACCGGGGAGCTGTTTTTT. The chain recombines TRBV15 with TRBJ2-2; D uncertain. The CDR3 consists of 13 residues. Trimming removed 7 bases from V and 4 bases from J, with 10 bases in between. Looked up from germline, CDR1 is LNHNV and CDR2 is YYDKDF (reference sequence).

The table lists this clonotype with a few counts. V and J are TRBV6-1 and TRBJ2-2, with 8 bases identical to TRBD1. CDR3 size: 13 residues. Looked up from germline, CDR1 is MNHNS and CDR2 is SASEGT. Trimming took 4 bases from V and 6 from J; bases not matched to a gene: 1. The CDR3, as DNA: TGTGCCAGCAGTGTGACAGGGGCCGGGGAGCTGTTTTTT. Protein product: CASSVTGAGELFF.

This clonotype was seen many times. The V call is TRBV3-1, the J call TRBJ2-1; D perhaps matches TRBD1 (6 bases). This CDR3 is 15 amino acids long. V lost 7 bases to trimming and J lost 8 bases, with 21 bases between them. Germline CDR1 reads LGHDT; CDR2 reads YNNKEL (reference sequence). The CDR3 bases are TGTGCCAGCACCCAGGGACATAGTTTGATATATGAGCAGTTCTTC. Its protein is CASTQGHSLIYEQFF.

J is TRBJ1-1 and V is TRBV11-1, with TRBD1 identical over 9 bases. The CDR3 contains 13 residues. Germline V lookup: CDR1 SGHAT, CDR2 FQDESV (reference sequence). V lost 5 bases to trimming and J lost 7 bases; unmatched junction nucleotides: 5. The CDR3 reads CASSGDREGEAFF. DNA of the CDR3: TGTGCCAGCAGCGGGGACAGGGAGGGTGAAGCTTTCTTT.

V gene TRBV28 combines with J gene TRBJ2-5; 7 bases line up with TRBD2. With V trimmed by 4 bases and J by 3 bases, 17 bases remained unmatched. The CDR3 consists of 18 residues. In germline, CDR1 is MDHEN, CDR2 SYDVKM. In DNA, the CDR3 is TGTGCCAGCAGTTCCAACTTAGCGGAAGCTGGGAGGGAAGAGACCCAGTACTTC. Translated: CASSSNLAEAGREETQYF.

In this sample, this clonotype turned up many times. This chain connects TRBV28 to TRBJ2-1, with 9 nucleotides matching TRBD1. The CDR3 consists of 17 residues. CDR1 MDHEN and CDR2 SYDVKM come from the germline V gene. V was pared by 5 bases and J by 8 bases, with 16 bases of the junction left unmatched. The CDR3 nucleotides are TGTGCCAGCAGTCCGCGGTTTACACACAGGGGGCAGGATGAGCAGTTCTTC. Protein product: CASSPRFTHRGQDEQFF. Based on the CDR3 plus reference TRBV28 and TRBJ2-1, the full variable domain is DVKVTQSSRYLVKRTGEKVFLECVQDMDHENMFWYRQDPGLGLRLIYFSYDVKMKEKGDIPEGYSVSREKKERFSLILESASTNQTSMYLCASSPRFTHRGQDEQFFGPGTRLTVL.

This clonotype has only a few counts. CDR3 in DNA: TGCAGCGTTGAAACTAGCGGGAGTGGTGGAGATACGCAGTATTTT. It yields the protein CSVETSGSGGDTQYF. The V and J genes are TRBV29-1 and TRBJ2-3; 11 bases align to TRBD2. Germline values: CDR1 SQVTM, CDR2 ANQGSEA. CDR3 length equals 15 residues. The V segment lost 2 bases and the J segment 5 bases; nucleotides outside the gene matches: 6.

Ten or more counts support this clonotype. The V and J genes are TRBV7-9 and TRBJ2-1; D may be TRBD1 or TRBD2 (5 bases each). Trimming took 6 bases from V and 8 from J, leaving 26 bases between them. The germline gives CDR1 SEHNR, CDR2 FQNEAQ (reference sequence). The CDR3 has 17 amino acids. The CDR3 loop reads CASSYTFSGTGFDEQFF. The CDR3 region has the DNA TGTGCCAGCAGTTACACTTTCTCCGGGACCGGGTTCGATGAGCAGTTCTTC.